Each of the 24 T cell receptor beta chains below was sequenced from the same sample in a study of cytomegalovirus exposure and HLA in healthy donors. Measured with immunoSEQ multiplex PCR; TCRdb has only the in-frame clones, and not every one. The sample shows 150,000 to 160,000 clones, 86% of them seen only once. Material: PBMCs. The receptor set was obtained from a man aged 18 to 29 in good health and CMV-seropositive.

The J gene is TRBJ2-7, the V gene TRBV19, with a possible D match to TRBD1 (7 bases). In germline, CDR1 is LNHDA, CDR2 SQIVND (reference sequence). Trimming took 10 bases from V and 0 from J, leaving 22 bases between them. The CDR3 spans 16 residues. As DNA, the CDR3 is TGTGCCACCCAGGGGGGCCGAGCAGGGGGCTCCTACGAGCAGTACTTC. Its protein is CATQGGRAGGSYEQYF.

This clone was picked up one time. CDR3 DNA: TGTGCCAGCAGCCCCGGGGGGTTAAACACCGGGGAGCTGTTTTTT. Protein sequence: CASSPGGLNTGELFF. The chain uses TRBV13 and TRBJ2-2; TRBD2 matches at 7 bases. This CDR3 comprises 15 residues. Germline-derived CDR1 and CDR2 are PRHDT and FYEKMQ (reference sequence). The ends lost 5 bases at V and 2 bases at J; junction bases unmatched: 5.

The rearrangement joins TRBV10-2 to TRBJ2-5, with 10 bases aligning to TRBD1. Germline assignment: CDR1 WSHSY and CDR2 SAAADI. The CDR3 sequence is 14 residues long. After removal of 6 bases from V and 4 bases from J, the junction contained 5 bases not matched to a gene. The CDR3 DNA is TGCGCCAGCAGCCGGGACAGGGGAGGAGAGACCCAGTACTTC. This sequence encodes CASSRDRGGETQYF.

The chain carries TRBV6-5 and TRBJ1-5; TRBD1 matches at 7 bases. The CDR3 consists of 15 residues. In germline, CDR1 is MNHEY, CDR2 SVGAGI. The J segment lost 5 bases and the V segment lost 6 bases, leaving 10 bases of the junction unmatched. The CDR3 nucleotides read TGTGCCAGCAGCCGCTTGGAGACAGGGTATCAGCCCCAGCATTTT. This sequence encodes CASSRLETGYQPQHF.

This chain joins TRBV7-9 and TRBJ2-1; D might be TRBD2 (6 bases). The CDR3 sequence is 12 residues long. CDR1 and CDR2 from the germline V gene are SEHNR and FQNEAQ (reference sequence). Trimming left V 1 base short and J 12 bases short, with 10 bases between. The CDR3, as DNA: TGTGCCAGCAGCTTAGAGACGGGAGCGCAGTTCTTC. Translated, it gives CASSLETGAQFF.

The gene calls are TRBV15 and TRBJ2-7; D possibly corresponds to TRBD1 (5 bases). Germline CDR1 LNHNV, CDR2 YYDKDF (reference sequence). V lost 0 bases, J lost 2 bases, and 11 bases lay in between. This CDR3 is built from 15 residues. CDR3: CATSRDRGGTYEQYF. Here the CDR3 DNA reads TGTGCCACCAGCAGAGATAGGGGCGGAACCTACGAGCAGTACTTC.

The chain couples TRBV2 to TRBJ2-7; TRBD2 is a possible D gene (7 bases). Trimming pared 7 bases from V and 4 bases from J, leaving 29 bases between. The CDR3 is 18 amino acids. Germline values: CDR1 SNHLY, CDR2 FYNNEI. CDR3 coding DNA: TGTGCCAGCACCCATGGGGGGGGGCGGACTCGCGGTCTGTACGAGCAGTACTTC. Translating it yields CASTHGGGRTRGLYEQYF.

The chain carries TRBV5-1 and TRBJ2-7, with D perhaps matching TRBD2 (6 bases). The V gene's germline CDR1 is SGHRS and CDR2 YFSETQ. This CDR3 has 15 residues. Trimming removed 4 bases from V and 5 bases from J, with 19 bases in between. The CDR3 is CASSLRLVPGDEQYF. DNA for the CDR3: TGCGCCAGCAGCCTGCGACTAGTCCCCGGCGACGAGCAGTACTTC.

The rearrangement links TRBV6-6 to TRBJ1-1; TRBD1 is a possible D gene (6 bases). There are 13 residues in the CDR3. V was cut by 4 bases and J by 4 bases, with 10 bases left in between. Per germline, CDR1 MNHNY and CDR2 SVGAGI (reference sequence). For the CDR3, the DNA is TGTGCCAGCAGTTCCAGGGGCGCCACTGAAGCTTTCTTT. It yields the protein CASSSRGATEAFF.

CDR3 coding DNA: TGTGCCAGCAGCCCCCCGGCGGGAAAACAGCAGTTCTTC. Translated: CASSPPAGKQQFF. This chain connects TRBV5-6 to TRBJ2-1; possible D gene TRBD2, 6 bases. Germline values: CDR1 SGHDT, CDR2 YYEEEE. CDR3 length equals 13 residues. V was clipped by 4 bases and J by 11 bases, with 16 bases between them.

This clone appeared a few times. V usage is TRBV7-2 and J usage is TRBJ1-5, with D possibly matching TRBD1 (5 bases). The CDR3 spans 14 residues. Germline V CDR1 and CDR2: SGHTA, FQGNSA. The V gene lost 8 bases and the J gene lost 7 bases, with 18 bases spanning the gap. The CDR3 here is CASSFRVTGQPQHF. Here the CDR3 DNA reads TGTGCCAGCTCCTTCAGGGTCACGGGCCAGCCCCAGCATTTT. Supplemented by reference TRBV7-2 and TRBJ1-5, the full variable domain reads GAGVSQSPSNKVTEKGKDVELRCDPISGHTALYWYRQSLGQGLEFLIYFQGNSAPDKSGLPSDRFSAERTGGSVSTLTIQRTQQEDSAVYLCASSFRVTGQPQHFGDGTRLSIL.

The chain uses TRBV21-1 and TRBJ2-7; the D call of TRBD2 is as the table states it, not checked on the DNA. TRBV21-1 is a recognized pseudogene. This CDR3 is built from 14 residues. The CDR3 sequence: CASSKDREGGEQYF. CDR3 coding DNA: TGTGCCAGCAGCAAAGACAGGGAGGGAGGCGAGCAGTACTTC.

The J gene is TRBJ1-1, the V gene TRBV5-1, with 7 bases identical to TRBD1. This CDR3 has 14 amino acids. V lost 1 base and J lost 2; bases outside the gene matches: 2. Germline V gene lookup returns CDR1 SGHRS and CDR2 YFSETQ. The DNA for the CDR3 is TGCGCCAGCAGCTTGACAGGGGTAAACACTGAAGCTTTCTTT. It specifies CASSLTGVNTEAFF. Full variable domain (rest looked up from reference TRBV5-1 and TRBJ1-1): KAGVTQTPRYLIKTRGQQVTLSCSPISGHRSVSWYQQTPGQGLQFLFEYFSETQRNKGNFPGRFSGRQFSNSRSEMNVSTLELGDSALYLCASSLTGVNTEAFFGQGTRLTVV.

The chain employs TRBV7-3 and TRBJ1-1; D call uncertain. This CDR3 spans 13 amino acids. Germline CDR1 SGHTA, CDR2 FQGTGA. Trimming cost V 6 bases and J 1 base, with 9 bases left between them. The CDR3 DNA follows: TGTGCCAGCAGGGGAGGGCGGAACACTGAAGCTTTCTTT. Translation: CASRGGRNTEAFF. The variable domain in full, with the rest retrieved from reference TRBV7-3 and TRBJ1-1, is GAGVSQTPSNKVTEKGKYVELRCDPISGHTALYWYRQSLGQGPEFLIYFQGTGAADDSGLPNDRFFAVRPEGSVSTLKIQRTERGDSAVYLCASRGGRNTEAFFGQGTRLTVV.

The rearrangement uses TRBV6-5 and TRBJ1-2; TRBD1 agrees at 10 bases. Germline loops: CDR1 MNHEY, CDR2 SVGAGI. Trimming cost V 4 bases and J 4 bases; bases outside gene matches: 6. This CDR3 is 15 amino acids long. The CDR3 loop is CASSFRDRGTYGYTF. As DNA, the CDR3 is TGTGCCAGCAGTTTCCGGGACAGGGGAACCTATGGCTACACCTTC.

This chain uses TRBV5-4 with TRBJ1-2; 7 bases are shared with TRBD1. The CDR3 is 16 residues long. J was trimmed by 0 bases and V by 2 bases; bases with no gene match: 7. Germline V gives CDR1 SGHNT, CDR2 YYREEE (reference sequence). As DNA, the CDR3 is TGTGCCAGCAGCTTAGCCGACAGGGCTCCTAACTATGGCTACACCTTC. Translation gives CASSLADRAPNYGYTF.

V usage is TRBV10-3 and J usage is TRBJ2-3; 10 bases are a match to TRBD2. The length of the CDR3 is 17 residues. Looked up from germline, CDR1 is ENHRY and CDR2 is SYGVKD. V gave up 3 bases and J gave up 4 bases; unmatched junction bases: 10. CDR3: CAISDGTSGVGADTQYF. The DNA for the CDR3 is TGTGCCATCAGTGATGGTACTAGCGGGGTCGGAGCAGATACGCAGTATTTT.

The genes are TRBV16 and TRBJ2-7, with 10 bases identical to TRBD1. Germline trimming cut 4 bases from V and 5 bases from J; bases unmatched to any gene: 5. This CDR3 is 14 amino acids long. CDR1 and CDR2 (germline): KGHSY, FQNENV. CDR3 in amino acids: CASSLTGGRDEQYF. DNA for the CDR3: TGTGCCAGCAGCCTGACAGGGGGCCGCGACGAGCAGTACTTC. The complete variable domain, with remaining parts taken from reference TRBV16 and TRBJ2-7, reads GEEVAQTPKHLVRGEGQKAKLYCAPIKGHSYVFWYQQVLKNEFKFLISFQNENVFDETGMPKERFSAKCLPNSPCSLEIQATKLEDSAVYFCASSLTGGRDEQYFGPGTRLTVT.

The genes are TRBV7-3 and TRBJ2-2; D gene unclear. Germline assignment: CDR1 SGHTA and CDR2 FQGTGA. Trimming took off 5 bases at V and 4 bases at J, with 8 bases between the two ends. The CDR3 consists of 13 residues. DNA of the CDR3: TGTGCCAGCAGCCTACGTGGCACCGGGGAGCTGTTTTTT. Amino acids: CASSLRGTGELFF.

The V and J genes are TRBV6-6 and TRBJ2-1; maybe TRBD2 (6 bases). Germline V gives CDR1 MNHNY, CDR2 SVGAGI (reference sequence). V was pared by 4 bases and J by 6 bases, with 16 bases between. The CDR3 extends over 15 amino acids. CDR3 protein: CASSLVQDYFNEQFF. The CDR3 DNA reads as TGTGCCAGCAGTTTAGTACAGGACTACTTCAATGAGCAGTTCTTC.

The rearrangement uses TRBV10-3 and TRBJ2-3; TRBD1 matches at 8 bases. In germline, CDR1 is ENHRY, CDR2 SYGVKD. J was trimmed by 3 bases and V by 6 bases; bases with no gene match: 5. The CDR3 is 14 amino acids. CDR3 in DNA: TGTGCCATCAGCGGACAGGGCGGAACAGATACGCAGTATTTT. Its protein product is CAISGQGGTDTQYF.

The CDR3 nucleotides are TGTGCCAGCAGCTTGGGGGGTAATCAATACGAGCAGTACTTC. Amino acids: CASSLGGNQYEQYF. The chain is built from TRBV7-2 and TRBJ2-7; perhaps TRBD2 as D (6 bases). The length of the CDR3 is 14 residues. The germline V gene has CDR1 SGHTA and CDR2 FQGNSA. V was pared by 3 bases and J by 4 bases, with 13 bases between.

The chain combines TRBV15 with TRBJ1-5; TRBD1 agrees at 8 bases. The CDR3 extends over 14 amino acids. CDR1 and CDR2 from the germline V gene are LNHNV and YYDKDF (reference sequence). Germline trimming cut 0 bases from V and 11 bases from J; bases unmatched to any gene: 6. Here the CDR3 DNA reads TGTGCCACCAGCAGAGATCCCGTGACAGGGGCCCAGCATTTT. Its protein product is CATSRDPVTGAQHF.

This chain connects TRBV29-1 to TRBJ1-1, with 9 bases identical to TRBD1. Germline CDR1 SQVTM, CDR2 ANQGSEA. V lost 4 bases, J lost 1 base, and 4 bases stayed unmatched. The CDR3 sequence is 14 residues long. CDR3 sequence: CSVGLGQGNTEAFF. CDR3 nucleotides: TGCAGCGTTGGGTTGGGACAGGGGAACACTGAAGCTTTCTTT.